This T cell receptor beta chain was observed in a study of blood T cell repertoires in COVID-19. Overall study: Acute-phase and convalescent COVID-19 samples originated in the United States, Italy and Spain. Nucleic acid was either cDNA or gDNA, and it came from T cells, B-cell-depleted T cells, or PBMCs.

In the source study's methods: Reference gene primer amplification yielded estimated nucleated cell counts. Sequenced by immunoSEQ multiplex PCR; TCRdb stores in-frame clones only, minus some. That table supplies the V and J calls and clone size; D and trimming were determined from the DNA. The sample records some 110,000 clones, around 80% being singletons. Germline V gene sequence: CDR1 MNHEY, CDR2 SMNVEV (reference sequence). Trimming stripped 8 bases from V and 0 bases from J, with 6 bases between. This CDR3 contains 12 residues. The origin of this receptor is an elderly woman with acute or convalescent COVID-19. The sequenced material came from peripheral blood. The rearrangement uses TRBV27 and TRBJ2-3; D is ambiguous. The CDR3 DNA sequence: TGTGCCAGCGGGCTAAGCACAGATACGCAGTATTTT. Translated: CASGLSTDTQYF.